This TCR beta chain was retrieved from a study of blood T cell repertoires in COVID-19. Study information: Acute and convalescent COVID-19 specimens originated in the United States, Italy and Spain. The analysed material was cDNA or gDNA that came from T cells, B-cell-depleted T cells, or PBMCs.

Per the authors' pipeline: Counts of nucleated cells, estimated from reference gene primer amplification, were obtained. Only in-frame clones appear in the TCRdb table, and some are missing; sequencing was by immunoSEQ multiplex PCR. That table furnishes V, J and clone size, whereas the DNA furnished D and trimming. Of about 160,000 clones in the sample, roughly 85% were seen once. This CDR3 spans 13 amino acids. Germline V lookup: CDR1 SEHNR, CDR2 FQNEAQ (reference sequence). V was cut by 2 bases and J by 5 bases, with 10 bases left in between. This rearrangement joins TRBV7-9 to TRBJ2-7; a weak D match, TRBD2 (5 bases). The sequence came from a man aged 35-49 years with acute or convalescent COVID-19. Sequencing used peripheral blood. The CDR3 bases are TGTGCCAGCAGCTTACATCTAGCCCACGAGCAGTACTTC. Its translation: CASSLHLAHEQYF.